This entry features one TCR beta chain sequence. Antigen specificity is unknown. These data are taken from a study of blood T cells in healthy people across ages. Alongside a J-beta primer mix, a sample-barcoded 5' primer served in a second PCR lasting about 7 to 11 cycles. Each cDNA molecule, via a template-switch adaptor with 12 random nucleotides, was tagged. TCRdb used MiXCR to reprocess the 5' RACE reads, holding one entry per CDR3 protein. Among 780,000 or so distinct CDR3 sequences, approximately 53% were seen once, and the ten largest hold about 42%. Study-wide results and caveats: TCR beta diversity correlated strongly with naive T cell percentage. Because sorting was not performed, PBMCs prevented conclusive naive versus antigen-experienced comparison.

This CDR3 has 13 amino acids. The germline V gene encodes CDR1 SGHAT and CDR2 FQNNGV. The authors isolated at least 6.5 million PBMCs per sample. The TCR originated in an older man in good health. Material for sequencing was blood. This chain links TRBV11-2 with TRBJ2-4, with D perhaps matching TRBD1 (5 bases). The end of the DNA aligns better with TRBJ2-7, so the J call may be wrong. The CDR3 nucleotides are TGTGCCAGCAGCTTACGACAGATGGGCGAGCAGTACTTC. Translated, it gives CASSLRQMGEQYF.